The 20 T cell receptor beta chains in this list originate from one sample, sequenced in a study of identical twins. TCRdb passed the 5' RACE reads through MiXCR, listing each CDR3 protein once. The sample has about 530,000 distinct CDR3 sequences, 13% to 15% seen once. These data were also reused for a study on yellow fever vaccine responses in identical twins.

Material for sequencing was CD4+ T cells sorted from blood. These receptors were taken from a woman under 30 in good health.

CDR3 sequence (DNA): TGTGCCACCAGTGTGGGCAGGGTCAGAGATACGCAGTATTTT. As protein: CATSVGRVRDTQYF. V is TRBV24-1 and J is TRBJ2-3, with D tentatively TRBD1 (5 bases). Trimming removed 5 bases at V and 5 bases at J, with 13 bases between. Germline loops: CDR1 KGHDR, CDR2 SFDVKD. This CDR3 spans 14 amino acids.

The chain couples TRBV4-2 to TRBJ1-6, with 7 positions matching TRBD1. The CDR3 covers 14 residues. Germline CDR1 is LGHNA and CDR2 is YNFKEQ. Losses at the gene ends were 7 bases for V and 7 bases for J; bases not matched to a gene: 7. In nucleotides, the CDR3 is TGTGCCAGCACCCAGGGGGGTTTGAATTCACCCCTCCACTTT. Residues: CASTQGGLNSPLHF.

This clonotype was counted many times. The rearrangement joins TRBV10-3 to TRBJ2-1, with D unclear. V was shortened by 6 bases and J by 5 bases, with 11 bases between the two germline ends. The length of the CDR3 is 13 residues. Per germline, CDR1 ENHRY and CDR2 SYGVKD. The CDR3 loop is CAIRGLTDNEQFF. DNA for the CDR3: TGTGCCATCAGGGGGTTAACGGACAATGAGCAGTTCTTC.

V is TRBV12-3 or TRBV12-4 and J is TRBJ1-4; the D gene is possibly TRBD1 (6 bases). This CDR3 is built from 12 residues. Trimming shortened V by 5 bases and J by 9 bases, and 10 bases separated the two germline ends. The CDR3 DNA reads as TGTGCCAGCAGTCGGCAGGGGAAAAAACTGTTTTTT. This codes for CASSRQGKKLFF.

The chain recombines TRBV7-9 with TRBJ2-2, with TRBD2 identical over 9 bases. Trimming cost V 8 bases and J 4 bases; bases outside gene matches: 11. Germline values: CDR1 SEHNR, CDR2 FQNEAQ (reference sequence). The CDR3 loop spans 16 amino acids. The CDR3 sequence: CASGRVGSGSTGELFF. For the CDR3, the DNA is TGTGCCAGCGGACGAGTTGGTAGCGGGAGCACCGGGGAGCTGTTTTTT.

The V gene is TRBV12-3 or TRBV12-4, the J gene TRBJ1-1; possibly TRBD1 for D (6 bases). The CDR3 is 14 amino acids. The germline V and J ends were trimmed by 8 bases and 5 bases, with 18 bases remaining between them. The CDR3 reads CASALREGGTEAFF. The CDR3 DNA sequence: TGTGCCAGCGCCCTCCGAGAGGGGGGGACTGAAGCTTTCTTT.

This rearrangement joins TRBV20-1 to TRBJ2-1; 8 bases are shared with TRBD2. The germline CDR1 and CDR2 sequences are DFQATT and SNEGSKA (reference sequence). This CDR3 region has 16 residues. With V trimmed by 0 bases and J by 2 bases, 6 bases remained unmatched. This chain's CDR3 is CSARDRGLVPYNEQFF. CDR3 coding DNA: TGCAGTGCTAGAGATCGGGGACTAGTTCCCTACAATGAGCAGTTCTTC.

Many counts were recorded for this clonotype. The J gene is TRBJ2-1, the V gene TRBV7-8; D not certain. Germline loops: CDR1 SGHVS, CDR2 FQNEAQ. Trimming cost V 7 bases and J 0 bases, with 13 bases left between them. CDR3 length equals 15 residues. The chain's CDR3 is CASTFTAGSYNEQFF. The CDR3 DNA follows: TGTGCCAGCACCTTTACAGCTGGCTCCTACAATGAGCAGTTCTTC.

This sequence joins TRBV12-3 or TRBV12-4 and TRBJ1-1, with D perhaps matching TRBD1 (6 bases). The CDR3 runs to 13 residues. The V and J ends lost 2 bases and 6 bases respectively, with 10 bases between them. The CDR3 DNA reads TGTGCCAGCAGTTTACAGGGGAGGCCTGAAGCTTTCTTT. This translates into CASSLQGRPEAFF.

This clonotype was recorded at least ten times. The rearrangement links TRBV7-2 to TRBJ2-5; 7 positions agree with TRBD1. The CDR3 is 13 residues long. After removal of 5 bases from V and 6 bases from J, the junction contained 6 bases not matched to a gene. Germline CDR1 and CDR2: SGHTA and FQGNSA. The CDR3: CASSPDRAKTQYF. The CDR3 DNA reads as TGTGCCAGCAGCCCCGACAGGGCAAAGACCCAGTACTTC.

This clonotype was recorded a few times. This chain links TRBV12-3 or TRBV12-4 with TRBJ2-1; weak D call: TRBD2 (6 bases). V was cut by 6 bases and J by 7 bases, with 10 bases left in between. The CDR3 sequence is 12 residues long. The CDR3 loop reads CASRWRANEQFF. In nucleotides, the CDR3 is TGTGCCAGCAGGTGGAGGGCGAATGAGCAGTTCTTC.

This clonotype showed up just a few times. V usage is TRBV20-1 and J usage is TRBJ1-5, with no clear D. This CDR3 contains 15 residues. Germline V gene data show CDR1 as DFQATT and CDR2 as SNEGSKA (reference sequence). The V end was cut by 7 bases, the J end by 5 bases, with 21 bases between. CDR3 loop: CSGSPGNVLHQPQHF. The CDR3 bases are TGCAGTGGATCACCGGGAAACGTCCTCCATCAGCCCCAGCATTTT.

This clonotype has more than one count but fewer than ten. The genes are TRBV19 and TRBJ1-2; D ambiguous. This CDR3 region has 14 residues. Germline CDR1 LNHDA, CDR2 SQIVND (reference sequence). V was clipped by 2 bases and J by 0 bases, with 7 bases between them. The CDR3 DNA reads TGTGCCAGTAGTATAACACCACCTAACTATGGCTACACCTTC. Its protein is CASSITPPNYGYTF.

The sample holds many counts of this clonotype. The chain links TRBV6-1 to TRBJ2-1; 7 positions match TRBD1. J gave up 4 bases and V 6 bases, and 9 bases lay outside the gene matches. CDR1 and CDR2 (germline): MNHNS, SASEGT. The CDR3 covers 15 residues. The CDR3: CASSSGTEIYNEQFF. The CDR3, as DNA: TGTGCCAGCAGCTCCGGGACAGAGATTTACAATGAGCAGTTCTTC.

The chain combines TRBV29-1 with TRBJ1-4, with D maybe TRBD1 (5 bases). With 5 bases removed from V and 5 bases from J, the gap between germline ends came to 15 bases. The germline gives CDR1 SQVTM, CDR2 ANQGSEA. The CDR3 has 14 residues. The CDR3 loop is CSVKRDGENEKLFF. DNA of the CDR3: TGCAGCGTTAAAAGGGACGGCGAGAATGAAAAACTGTTTTTT.

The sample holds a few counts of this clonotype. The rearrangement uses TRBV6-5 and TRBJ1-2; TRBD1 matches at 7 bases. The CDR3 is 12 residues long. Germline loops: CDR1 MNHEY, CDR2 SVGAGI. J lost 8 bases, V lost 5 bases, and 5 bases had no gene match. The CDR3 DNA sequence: TGTGCCAGCAGTGAGACAGGGAACGGCTACACCTTC. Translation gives CASSETGNGYTF.

The CDR3 protein is CASSDTAGSYNEQFF. In nucleotides, the CDR3 is TGCGCCAGCAGTGACACGGCGGGCTCCTACAATGAGCAGTTCTTC. This chain uses TRBV10-1 with TRBJ2-1, with D tentatively TRBD2 (5 bases). The CDR3 extends over 15 amino acids. V was shortened by 3 bases and J by 0 bases, with 9 bases between the two germline ends. The germline V gene has CDR1 WNHNN and CDR2 SYGVQD (reference sequence).

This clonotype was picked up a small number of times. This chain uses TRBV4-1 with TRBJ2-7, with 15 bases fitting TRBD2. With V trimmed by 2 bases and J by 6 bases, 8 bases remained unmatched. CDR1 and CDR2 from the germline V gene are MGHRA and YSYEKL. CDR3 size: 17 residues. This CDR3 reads CASSQYGLAGGPFEQYF. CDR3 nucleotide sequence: TGCGCCAGCAGCCAATACGGACTAGCGGGAGGGCCTTTCGAGCAGTACTTC.

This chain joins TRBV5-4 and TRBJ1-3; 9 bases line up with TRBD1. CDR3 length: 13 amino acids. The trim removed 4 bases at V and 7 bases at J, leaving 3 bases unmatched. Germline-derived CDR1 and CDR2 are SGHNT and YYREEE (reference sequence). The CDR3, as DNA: TGTGCCAGCAGCAAAGGACAGGGGAACACCATATATTTT. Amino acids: CASSKGQGNTIYF. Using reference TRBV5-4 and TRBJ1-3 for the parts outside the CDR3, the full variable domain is ETGVTQSPTHLIKTRGQQVTLRCSSQSGHNTVSWYQQALGQGPQFIFQYYREEENGRGNFPPRFSGLQFPNYSSELNVNALELDDSALYLCASSKGQGNTIYFGEGSWLTVV.

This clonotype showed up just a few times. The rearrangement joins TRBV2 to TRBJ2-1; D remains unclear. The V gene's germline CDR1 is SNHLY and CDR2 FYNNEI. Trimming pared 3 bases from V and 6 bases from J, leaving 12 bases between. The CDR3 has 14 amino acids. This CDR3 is CASSDSLLSNEQFF. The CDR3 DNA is TGTGCCAGCAGTGATTCACTACTTTCCAATGAGCAGTTCTTC. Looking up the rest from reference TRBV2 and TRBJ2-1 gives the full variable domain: EPEVTQTPSHQVTQMGQEVILRCVPISNHLYFYWYRQILGQKVEFLVSFYNNEISEKSEIFDDQFSVERPDGSNFTLKIRSTKLEDSAMYFCASSDSLLSNEQFFGPGTRLTVL.